This T cell receptor (beta chain) was sequenced for a study of T cells in Graves' hyperthyroidism and ophthalmopathy. Study context: Initial diagnosis, before any treatment, was when peripheral blood was collected. Study outcomes and limitations: The blood repertoire included most of the expanded thyroid clonotypes above 0.001. Through a model of 13 V-J features, ophthalmopathy was separated from stable hyperthyroidism.

The study included ophthalmopathy patients with Clinical Activity Score at least 3, NOSPECS grade at least 4 and duration under 3 months. RNA transcripts were the template for amplifying TCR beta CDR3 regions. The TCR CDR3 first-round RT-PCR relied on the HTBI primer set. One entry per CDR3 protein, called by TCRdb with MiXCR from the multiplex PCR reads. The table shows hundreds of thousands of distinct CDR3 sequences, with less than 25% occurring only once. Germline V gives CDR1 SGHVS, CDR2 FQNEAQ. V shed 1 base and J shed 4 bases, with 9 bases lying between them. This CDR3 is built from 14 residues. This clonotype has more than one count but fewer than ten. Its antigen is unidentified.

This chain joins TRBV7-8 and TRBJ2-3; D may correspond to TRBD1 or TRBD2 (5 bases each). The TCR sequence derives from a man younger than 45 with Graves' ophthalmopathy. Sequences were obtained from blood. The CDR3 reads CASSLDGDPDTQYF. The DNA of the CDR3 is TGTGCCAGCAGCTTAGACGGGGACCCAGATACGCAGTATTTT.